Here is one T cell receptor (beta chain) with its context. Its antigen is not yet known. The cohort comprised around 690 healthy bone marrow donors. At the time of sampling, every cohort member was nominally healthy, though immune exposures that went unrecorded were likely present. The donor tested CMV seronegative and was one of the 352 seronegative cohort members. A peripheral blood sample was collected from each donor, and TCR beta sequencing was performed on peripheral blood mononuclear cells. The Qiagen DNeasy Blood Extraction Kit was used to extract genomic DNA from the blood cell samples. This entry belongs to a study of cytomegalovirus exposure and HLA in healthy donors (dated by TCRdb to the late 2010s). Notes on the research overall: An earlier analysis of several hundred of the donors reported approximately 300 Gb of sequence data and around 110 million unique TCR beta sequences from 150 million to 200 million T cells. In a later analysis, previously published TCR beta repertoires from 500 to 750 donors were re-analyzed and high-resolution HLA genotyping was added so that TCR occurrence patterns could be studied. Roughly 5 DR-DQ haplotypes were handled as single units for association and clustering because linkage in the cohort was strong. A later genetic analysis used genome-wide SNP genotypes for about 55% of the 666 donors, treating that subset as a discovery cohort. The study profiled the T cell repertoires of hundreds of subjects by immunosequencing and related them to cytomegalovirus serostatus. The number of donors typed differed by locus, with about 629-640 for A, B, C, DRB1 and DQB1, more than 500 for DQA1, approximately 570 for DPA1, and around 460 for DPB1. To predict cytomegalovirus infection status, the study combined high-throughput TCR immunosequencing, statistical association of individual TCRs with disease status, and machine learning. Class I and class II HLA loci were covered by the typing at four-digit resolution. Donor age, sex, ethnicity and CMV serostatus were compiled together with the repertoire data. To decide whether each TCR beta V gene segment behaved as functional or pseudogenic, an earlier analysis of 587 of the donors relied on high-throughput TCR beta sequencing. Along with the approximately 600-subject first cohort, a separate validation cohort of approximately 110 different subjects was used. Across 398 genotyped donors of the cohort, an average of about 240,000 unique TCR beta nucleotide sequences per donor were sequenced, and around 20% of those sequences were non-productive. Every repertoire in the discovery cohort had been generated on one and the same sequencing platform. Rather than drawing on any new phenotypic data, the later analysis identified candidate immune exposures from TCR beta sequences and the way those sequences occurred across donors. About 330 gigabases of sequencing data and roughly 81 million unique TCR sequences made up an early release that covered 500 to 700 HLA-typed donors. Of the roughly 400 genotyped donors, 81% were placed in the genetic ancestry cluster associated with self-reported Caucasian donors. The aim of the study was to test whether cataloging public T cell receptors could identify signatures of past pathogen exposure.

Receptor libraries were prepared by the immunoSEQ multiplex PCR assay. For the multiplex PCR, a mixture combining 60 forward primers for TCR Vbeta segments and 13 reverse primers for TCR Jbeta segments was used. Amplification of the CDR3 region of rearranged TCR beta genes was performed with a multiplex PCR assay on genomic DNA. The Illumina HiSeq System was used to sequence the amplified TCR beta libraries as 87-base-pair reads. The original pipeline was this. A later analysis counted some 80 million unique TCR beta chains across the roughly 700 repertoires, and around 9.9 million of these chains were shared by at least two donors. Raw reads were error-corrected and collapsed into unique sequences with a nearest-neighbor algorithm that merged closely related sequences to remove PCR and sequencing errors. Alignment of CDR3 sequences to IMGT reference sequences was used to assign V, D and J gene segments. For a sequence to be retained, a match of at least six nucleotides was required to both a V gene segment and a J gene segment. Rearrangements were called productive when the CDR3 lacked stop codons and stayed in frame with V and J; all others were non-productive. Following IMGT convention, CDR3 was defined as the stretch from the second conserved V-encoded cysteine up to the conserved J-encoded phenylalanine. The earlier analysis of 500 to 600 of the donors excluded sequences that lacked an unambiguous match to a single V gene segment. An earlier analysis of 587 of the donors called V segments functional above 56.7% productive rearrangements and segregating when the between-donor standard deviation exceeded 5%. A statistical classification framework was developed to diagnose cytomegalovirus status using the catalog of TCR beta chain sequences. V and J gene assignment, in a later analysis, came from comparing TCR nucleotide sequences with IMGT/GENE-DB human TR gene sequences. Using the TCRdist pipeline, a later analysis assigned CDR3 sequences along with most-parsimonious VDJ recombination scenarios. In a later analysis, every TCR beta chain was defined by the combination of its CDR3 amino acid sequence and its V-gene family, and reads without a unique V-gene family were dropped. As a way to deal with suspected cross-contamination and a sequencing artifact, a later analysis dropped hundreds of nucleotide sequences that were highly shared and had low generation probability. In a later analysis, a clonal expansion index was calculated for each public chain from normalized within-repertoire ranks of inferred template counts. Generation probabilities in a later analysis came from a VDJ recombination model fitted to out-of-frame rearrangements, and those results were checked against IGoR. In a later analysis, hypergeometric tests were used to score TCR-TCR, TCR-HLA and TCR-CMV co-occurrence, with a repertoire-size bias correction applied to TCR pairs. False discovery rates were estimated in a later analysis by permuting HLA or CMV assignments 20 times. In a later analysis, co-occurring TCRs were grouped with DBSCAN, and TCRdist sequence similarity was added when clustering was performed within HLA-allele-positive subsets. For co-occurrence clustering, repertoires with fewer than 30,000 or more than 120,000 public chains were excluded, along with roughly 5 repertoires with anomalous nucleotide sharing. TCRdb took this table from immuneACCESS and kept in-frame rearrangements with V and J called. Such tables lack part of the clones; where checked against another copy, unresolved V genes explain under half of the gap, and the rest is unexplained. The D gene and trimming were derived from the DNA, and the V and J assignments and clone size from that table. Per the sample table, the count is roughly 79,000 clones. Clones ranked in the top ten supply 4.6% of the sample.

The CDR3 covers 16 residues, taking in both the cysteine and the phenylalanine. Of all the DNA, just the CDR3 is kept, 48 bases in frame from base 1. The germline V gene provides CDR1 KGHSH and CDR2 LQKENI. The germline V end is reduced by 0 bases and the J end by 2 bases; junction bases left unmatched: 5. Here is what the overall study found, with its caveats: Broadly in line with IMGT annotations, most TCR beta V segments showed up in productive rearrangements about 87% or about 30% of the time in an earlier analysis of some 590 of the donors. In a later analysis, HLA-associated TCR beta chains were found to be more clonally expanded and to have lower generation probabilities than equally common non-associated chains. The only immune exposure information available for the cohort was CMV serostatus. When HLA alleles, especially DR and DQ, strongly co-occurred, attributing TCR associations to individual alleles was difficult. Specific HLA alleles were associated with 15,000 to 20,000 TCR beta sequences at a false discovery rate of 0.05 in a later analysis. In this cohort, only TCR beta chains were sequenced, and detectable features were limited by the absence of alpha or paired-chain data. Because HLA typing was missing for some donors at each locus, association tests included only the typed subset. According to a later analysis, parvovirus B19, influenza, CMV and Epstein-Barr virus appeared linked to several top co-occurrence clusters. The sequencing pipeline was judged likely to have produced a cluster of highly shared sequence variants as a technical artifact. Cytomegalovirus status was reported to be diagnosed by the classifier with high specificity and sensitivity in both the original and validation cohorts. Some IMGT-functional V segments, including TRBV6-2 and TRBV6-3, could not be distinguished by the 87-base-pair reads and were therefore excluded. Most CMV-associated TCR beta chains appeared to be HLA-restricted in a later analysis, and the HLA associations seemed to be driven largely by CMV exposure. The study listed 150 to 200 TCR beta chains as associated with cytomegalovirus. In a later genetic analysis, fewer N-insertions in productive TCRs were reported among donors in an Asian-associated ancestry cluster than the roughly 700-donor mean. In vitro tests confirmed that three of the cytomegalovirus-associated TCR beta chains recognize cytomegalovirus antigens. A further reported finding was that TCR beta sequences accurately predicted the HLA-A and HLA-B alleles for most subjects in the first cohort. The authors suggested that the approach could potentially be generalized to other disease states and immunological phenotypes. The presence/absence analyses assumed that sequencing depth was roughly uniform across donors, and that assumption may not be true. Correlated functional status among segregating V segments might be attributable to linkage disequilibrium, but an unknown experimental factor could not be ruled out. Some 15 rarely observed V segments, including chromosome 9 orphons, were excluded from the earlier analysis of several hundred of the donors because counts were too low. A later genetic analysis associated a missense DCLRE1C variant with V-gene and J-gene trimming of TCR beta chains, and an independent cohort replicated the association. Most TCR sequences were observed very rarely across donors, whereas some public TCRs were present in many individuals. In a later analysis, TCR association rates were found to vary across HLA loci, with the most associated TCRs seen for DRB1 alleles and the fewest for HLA-C alleles.

Sequenced: PBMCs. The chain couples TRBV18 to TRBJ2-3; 7 bases in the middle match TRBD2. The clonotype originates from a man younger than 45 in good health and CMV-seronegative. The CDR3 corresponds to CASSPPERGFTDTQYF. The sequence in DNA is TGTGCCAGCTCACCACCGGAGCGGGGATTCACAGATACGCAGTATTTT. The variable domain in full, with residues beyond the CDR3 obtained from the reference TRBV18 and TRBJ2-3 genes, is NAGVMQNPRHLVRRRGQEARLRCSPMKGHSHVYWYRQLPEEGLKFMVYLQKENIIDESGMPKERFSAEFPKEGPSILRIQQVVRGDSAAYFCASSPPERGFTDTQYFGPGTRLTVL.